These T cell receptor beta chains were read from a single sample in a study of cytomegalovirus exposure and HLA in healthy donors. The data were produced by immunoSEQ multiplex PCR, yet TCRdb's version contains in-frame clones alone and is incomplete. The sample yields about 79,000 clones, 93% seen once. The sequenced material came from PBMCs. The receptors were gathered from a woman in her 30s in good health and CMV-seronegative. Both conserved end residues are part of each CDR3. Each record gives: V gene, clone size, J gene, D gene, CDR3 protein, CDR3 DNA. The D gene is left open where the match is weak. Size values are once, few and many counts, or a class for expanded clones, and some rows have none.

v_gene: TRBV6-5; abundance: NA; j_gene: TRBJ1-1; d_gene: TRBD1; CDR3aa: CASSYGQGARWTEAFF; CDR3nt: TGTGCCAGCAGTTACGGTCAGGGGGCCCGATGGACTGAAGCTTTCTTT
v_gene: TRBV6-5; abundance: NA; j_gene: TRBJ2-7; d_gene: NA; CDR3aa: CATTTDSYEQYF; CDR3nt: TGTGCCACCACGACAGATTCCTACGAGCAGTACTTC
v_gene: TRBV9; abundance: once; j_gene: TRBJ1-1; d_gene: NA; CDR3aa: CASSVRGDTEAFF; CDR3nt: TGTGCCAGCAGCGTACGGGGGGACACTGAAGCTTTCTTT
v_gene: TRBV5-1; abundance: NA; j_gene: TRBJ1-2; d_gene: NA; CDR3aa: CASSLQPPMPNDGYTF; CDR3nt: TGCGCCAGCAGCCTACAGCCGCCAATGCCCAATGATGGCTACACCTTC
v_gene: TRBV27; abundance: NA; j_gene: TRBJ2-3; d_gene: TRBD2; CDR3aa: CASSPSVAGGTDTQYF; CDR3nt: TGTGCCAGCAGTCCCTCGGTAGCGGGGGGGACAGATACGCAGTATTTT
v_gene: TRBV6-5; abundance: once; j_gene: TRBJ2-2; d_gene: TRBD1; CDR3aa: CASSYDRGLNGELFF; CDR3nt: TGTGCCAGCAGTTATGACAGGGGTTTGAACGGGGAGCTGTTTTTT
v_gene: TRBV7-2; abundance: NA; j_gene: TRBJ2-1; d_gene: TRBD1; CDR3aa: CASSLNRDRDLSYNEQFF; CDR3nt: TGTGCCAGCAGCTTAAACCGCGACAGGGACCTCTCCTACAATGAGCAGTTCTTC
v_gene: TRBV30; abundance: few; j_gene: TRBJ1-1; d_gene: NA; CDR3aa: CAWRHGQLNTEAFF; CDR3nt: TGTGCCTGGAGACATGGGCAGCTGAACACTGAAGCTTTCTTT
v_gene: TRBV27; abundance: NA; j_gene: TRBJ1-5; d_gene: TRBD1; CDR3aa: CASSLRGDRGNPQHF; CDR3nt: TGTGCCAGCAGTCTCCGGGGGGACAGGGGAAACCCCCAGCATTTT
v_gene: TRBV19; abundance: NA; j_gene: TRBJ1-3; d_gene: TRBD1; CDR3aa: CASSIGQGQLRSGNTIYF; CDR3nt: TGTGCCAGTAGTATTGGACAGGGGCAACTTCGCTCTGGAAACACCATATATTTT
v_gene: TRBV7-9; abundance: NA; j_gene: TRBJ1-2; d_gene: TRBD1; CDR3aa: CASSSTGQGADGYTF; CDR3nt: TGTGCCAGCAGCTCGACGGGACAGGGGGCGGATGGCTACACCTTC
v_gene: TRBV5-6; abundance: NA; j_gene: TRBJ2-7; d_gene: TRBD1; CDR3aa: CASSLARGQGPSYEQYF; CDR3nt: TGTGCCAGCAGCTTGGCACGGGGACAGGGTCCCTCCTACGAGCAGTACTTC
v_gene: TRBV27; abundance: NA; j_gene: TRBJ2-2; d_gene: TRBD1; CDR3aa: CASSFTSPGQGGTGELFF; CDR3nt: TGTGCCAGCAGTTTTACCTCCCCAGGACAGGGAGGCACCGGGGAGCTGTTTTTT
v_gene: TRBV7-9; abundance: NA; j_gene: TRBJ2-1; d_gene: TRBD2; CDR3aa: CASSAGLAGGPDEQFF; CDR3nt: TGTGCCAGCAGCGCCGGACTAGCGGGAGGGCCGGATGAGCAGTTCTTC
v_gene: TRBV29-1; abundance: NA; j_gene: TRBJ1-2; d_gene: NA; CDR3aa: CSVGRINYGYTF; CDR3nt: TGCAGCGTTGGGAGGATCAACTATGGCTACACCTTC
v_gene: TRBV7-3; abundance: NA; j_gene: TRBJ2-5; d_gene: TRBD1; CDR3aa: CASSVTGGLGETQYF; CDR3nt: TGTGCCAGCAGCGTCACAGGGGGCCTGGGAGAGACCCAGTACTTC
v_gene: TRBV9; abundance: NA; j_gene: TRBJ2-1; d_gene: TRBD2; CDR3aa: CASSVVGAGGGEQFF; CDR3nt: TGTGCCAGCAGCGTAGTTGGGGCGGGGGGAGGAGAGCAGTTCTTC
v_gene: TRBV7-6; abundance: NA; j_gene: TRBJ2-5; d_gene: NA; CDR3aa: CASSLALLTRGETQYF; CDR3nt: TGTGCCAGCAGCTTAGCCTTACTTACTCGCGGGGAGACCCAGTACTTC
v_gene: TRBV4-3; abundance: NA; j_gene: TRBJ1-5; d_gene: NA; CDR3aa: CASSQDQGGEPQHF; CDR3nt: TGCGCCAGCAGCCAAGATCAAGGGGGAGAGCCCCAGCATTTT
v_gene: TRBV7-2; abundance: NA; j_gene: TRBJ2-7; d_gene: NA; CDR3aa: CASSLPTEPYEQYF; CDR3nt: TGTGCCAGCAGCCTCCCGACGGAGCCCTACGAGCAGTACTTC
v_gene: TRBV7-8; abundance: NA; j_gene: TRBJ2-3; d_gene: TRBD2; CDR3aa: CASSSGGGGATDTQYF; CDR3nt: TGTGCCAGCAGCTCAGGCGGCGGGGGGGCAACAGATACGCAGTATTTT
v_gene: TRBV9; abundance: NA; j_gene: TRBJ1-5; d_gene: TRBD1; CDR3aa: CASSGQGAGQPQHF; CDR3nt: TGTGCCAGCAGTGGACAGGGGGCAGGTCAGCCCCAGCATTTT
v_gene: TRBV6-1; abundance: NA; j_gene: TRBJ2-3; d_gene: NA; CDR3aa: CASSEALLGKQDTQYF; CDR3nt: TGTGCCAGCAGTGAAGCGCTTCTGGGCAAACAGGATACGCAGTATTTT
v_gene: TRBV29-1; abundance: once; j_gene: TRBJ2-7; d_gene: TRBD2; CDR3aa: CSGLAGNYEQYF; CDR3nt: TGCAGCGGACTAGCGGGGAACTACGAGCAGTACTTC
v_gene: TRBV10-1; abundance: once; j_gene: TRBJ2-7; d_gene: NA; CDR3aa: CASSSVGQGGFLHEQYF; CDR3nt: TGCGCCAGCAGTAGCGTGGGTCAGGGTGGATTTCTTCACGAGCAGTACTTC
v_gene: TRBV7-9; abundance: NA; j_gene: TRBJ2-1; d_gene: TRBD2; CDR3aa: CASSLGAGGHNEQFF; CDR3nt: TGTGCCAGCAGCTTAGGGGCGGGGGGACACAATGAGCAGTTCTTC
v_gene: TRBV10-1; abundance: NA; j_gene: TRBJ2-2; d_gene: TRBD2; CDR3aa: CASSESGRALNTGELFF; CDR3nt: TGCGCCAGCAGTGAGAGCGGGAGGGCCCTTAACACCGGGGAGCTGTTTTTT
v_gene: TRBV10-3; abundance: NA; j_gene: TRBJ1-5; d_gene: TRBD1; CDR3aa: CAIRGGTGEQPQHF; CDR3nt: TGTGCCATCAGGGGGGGGACAGGGGAACAGCCCCAGCATTTT
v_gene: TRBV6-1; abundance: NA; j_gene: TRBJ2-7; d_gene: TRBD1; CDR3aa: CASSAEGAGAYEQYF; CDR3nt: TGTGCCAGCAGTGCCGAGGGGGCAGGGGCCTACGAGCAGTACTTC
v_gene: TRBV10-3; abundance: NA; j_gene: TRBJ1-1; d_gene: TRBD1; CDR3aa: CAISRHGQGGGTEAFF; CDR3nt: TGTGCCATCAGTAGACACGGACAGGGAGGGGGTACTGAAGCTTTCTTT
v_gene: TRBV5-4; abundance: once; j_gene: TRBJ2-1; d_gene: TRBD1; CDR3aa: CASSSLRGTGHNEQFF; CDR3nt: TGTGCCAGCAGCTCGCTAAGGGGGACAGGGCACAATGAGCAGTTCTTC
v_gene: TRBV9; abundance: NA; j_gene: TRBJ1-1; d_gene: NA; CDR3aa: CASSVDSTNTEAFF; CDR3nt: TGTGCCAGCAGCGTAGACAGCACGAACACTGAAGCTTTCTTT
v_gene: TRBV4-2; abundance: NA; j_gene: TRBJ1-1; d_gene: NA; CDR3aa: CASSQAMGHPNTEAFF; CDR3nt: TGTGCCAGCAGCCAAGCGATGGGACACCCGAACACTGAAGCTTTCTTT
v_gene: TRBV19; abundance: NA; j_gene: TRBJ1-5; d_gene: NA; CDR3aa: CASSISRSNQPQHF; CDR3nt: TGTGCCAGTAGTATAAGTCGGAGCAATCAGCCCCAGCATTTT
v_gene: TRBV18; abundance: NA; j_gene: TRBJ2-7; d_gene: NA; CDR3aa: CASSPDQAPYEQYF; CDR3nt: TGTGCCAGCTCACCAGACCAGGCGCCCTACGAGCAGTACTTC
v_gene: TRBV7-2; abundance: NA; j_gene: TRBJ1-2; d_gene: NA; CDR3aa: CASSPDTNYGYTF; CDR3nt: TGTGCCAGCAGCCCGGACACAAACTATGGCTACACCTTC
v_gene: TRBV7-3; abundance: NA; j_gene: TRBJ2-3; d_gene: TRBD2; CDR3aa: CASSAGLSTDTQYF; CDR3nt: TGTGCCAGCAGCGCGGGACTAAGCACAGATACGCAGTATTTT
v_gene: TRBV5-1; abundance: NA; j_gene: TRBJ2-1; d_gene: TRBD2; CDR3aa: CASSLAGGVNTYNEQFF; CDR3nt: TGCGCCAGCAGCTTGGCCGGGGGGGTAAACACCTACAATGAGCAGTTCTTC
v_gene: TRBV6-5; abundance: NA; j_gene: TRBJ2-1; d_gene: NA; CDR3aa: CASSSLLGGEQFF; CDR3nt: TGTGCCAGCAGTTCACTCCTGGGAGGTGAGCAGTTCTTC
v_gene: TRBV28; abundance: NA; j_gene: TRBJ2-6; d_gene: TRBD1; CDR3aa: CASSPSGTGDSGANVLTF; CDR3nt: TGTGCCAGCAGTCCGTCCGGGACAGGGGATTCTGGGGCCAACGTCCTGACTTTC
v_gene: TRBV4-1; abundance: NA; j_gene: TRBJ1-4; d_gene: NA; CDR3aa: CASSPERGGDGYEKLFF; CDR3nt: TGCGCCAGCAGCCCGGAAAGGGGGGGGGACGGCTATGAAAAACTGTTTTTT
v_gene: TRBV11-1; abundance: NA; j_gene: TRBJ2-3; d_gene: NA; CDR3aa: CASSWAHQDTQYF; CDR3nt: TGTGCCAGCAGCTGGGCGCACCAAGATACGCAGTATTTT
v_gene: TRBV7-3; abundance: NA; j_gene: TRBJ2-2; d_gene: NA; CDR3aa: CASGGGWTGELFF; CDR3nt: TGTGCCAGCGGCGGTGGTTGGACCGGGGAGCTGTTTTTT
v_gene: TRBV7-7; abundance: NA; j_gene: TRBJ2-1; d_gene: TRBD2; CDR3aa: CASSSGTSEYNEQFF; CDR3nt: TGTGCTAGCAGCTCCGGGACTAGCGAGTACAATGAGCAGTTCTTC
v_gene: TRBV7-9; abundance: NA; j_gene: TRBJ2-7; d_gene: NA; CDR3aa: CASSLGGVTYEQYF; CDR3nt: TGTGCCAGCAGCTTAGGAGGCGTGACCTACGAGCAGTACTTC